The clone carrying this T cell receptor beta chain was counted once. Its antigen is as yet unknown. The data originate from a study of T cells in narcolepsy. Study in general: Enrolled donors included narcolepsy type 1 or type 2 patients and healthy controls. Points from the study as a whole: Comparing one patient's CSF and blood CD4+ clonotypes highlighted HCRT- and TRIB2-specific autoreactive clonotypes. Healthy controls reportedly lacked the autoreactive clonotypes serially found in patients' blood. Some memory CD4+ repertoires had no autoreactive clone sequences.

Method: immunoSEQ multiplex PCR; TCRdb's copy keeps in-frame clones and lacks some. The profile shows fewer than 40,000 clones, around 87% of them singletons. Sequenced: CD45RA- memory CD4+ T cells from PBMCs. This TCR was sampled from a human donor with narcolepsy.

In nucleotides, the CDR3 is TGTGCCAGCAGCTTGAAGGCAGAGACCCAGTACTTC. Translated, it gives CASSLKAETQYF. The chain uses TRBV5-4 and TRBJ2-5; D call uncertain. V gave up 1 base and J gave up 4 bases, with 5 bases separating them. The CDR3 length is 12 residues. Germline CDR1 SGHNT, CDR2 YYREEE (reference sequence).